A selection of T cell receptor beta chains follows, all from one sample in a study of blood T cell repertoires in COVID-19. The protocol was immunoSEQ multiplex PCR, while the TCRdb copy is restricted to in-frame clones and leaves out a portion. Of over 200,000 clones listed, 80% to 90% were seen once; the top ten hold 7.6%. Sequencing input: peripheral blood. These receptors all stem from a woman aged 50 to 65 with active or convalescent COVID-19. CDR3s include the opening cysteine and the closing phenylalanine or tryptophan. A D gene is named only where the DNA matches it firmly. For some rows the clone size is stated as once, few or many, or as a class when expanded; others skip it.

clone_size j_call d_call v_call cdr3_nt cdr3_aa
- TRBJ1-3 - TRBV2 TGTGCCAGCAGAGAGACAGCCAGCTCTGGAAACACCATATATTTT CASRETASSGNTIYF
- TRBJ1-6 TRBD1 TRBV10-3 TGTGCCATCAGCCTACAGGGGGCGACGGATTCACCCCTCCACTTT CAISLQGATDSPLHF
- TRBJ1-2 - TRBV10-2 TGCGCCAGCAGTGACCGGGGAAATGGCTACACCTTC CASSDRGNGYTF
- TRBJ1-5 - TRBV24-1 TGTGCCACCAGTGGCGAGGGATACCAGCCCCAGCATTTT CATSGEGYQPQHF
- TRBJ2-3 - TRBV7-9 TGTGCCAGCAGCTTAACGGGAACTTTGGTGACAGATACGCAGTATTTT CASSLTGTLVTDTQYF
few TRBJ1-2 - TRBV6-5 TGTGCCAGCTACAGGGCCTTAGCTAACTATGGCTACACCTTC CASYRALANYGYTF
- TRBJ1-5 TRBD1 TRBV2 TGTGCCAGCAGTGAAGGCGACAGGGGTTTCCAGGATTTT CASSEGDRGFQDF
many TRBJ2-3 TRBD1 TRBV5-4 TGTGCCAGCAGCTCCGGACAGGGGCCCACAGATACGCAGTATTTT CASSSGQGPTDTQYF
- TRBJ1-4 - TRBV2 TGTGCCAGCAGTTACCTTGCAGTTAATGAAAAACTGTTTTTT CASSYLAVNEKLFF
- TRBJ1-2 - TRBV4-1 TGCGCCAGCAGCCAGGGAGTCCGATCGCGAGGCTACACCTTC CASSQGVRSRGYTF
- TRBJ1-1 - TRBV6-5 TGTGCCAGCAGTCGAGGACAGAACACTGAAGCTTTCTTT CASSRGQNTEAFF
- TRBJ1-6 - TRBV6-5 TGTGCCAGCAGTTACTCCCGGGGGGACGGATCACCCCTCCACTTT CASSYSRGDGSPLHF
- TRBJ2-2 - TRBV5-1 TGCGCCAGCAGCTTGACGGGACAGAACACCGGGGAGCTGTTTTTT CASSLTGQNTGELFF
- TRBJ2-2 - TRBV25-1 TGTGCCAGCAGTAAACCGGGGGTCGAGGAGCTGTTTTTT CASSKPGVEELFF
- TRBJ2-5 - TRBV29-1 TGCAGCGTTGCGGAGGGGAGAGAGACCCAGTACTTC CSVAEGRETQYF
once TRBJ2-1 - TRBV6-1 TGTGCCAGCAGTGATCGGCTGGGCCAGCAGTTCTTC CASSDRLGQQFF
- TRBJ1-4 - TRBV7-9 TGTGCCAGCAGCTTAGGGGAGGGGGCTAATGAAAAACTGTTTTTT CASSLGEGANEKLFF
- TRBJ1-1 - TRBV6-5 TGTGCCAGCAGAATAAACAGGGTGAACACTGAAGCTTTCTTT CASRINRVNTEAFF
once TRBJ2-2 - TRBV6-4 TGTGCCAGCAGAAAACAGGGCACCGGGGAGCTGTTTTTT CASRKQGTGELFF
- TRBJ1-4 - TRBV27 TGTGCCAGCAGTTTTACGGGAGTTCAGATGGGCCGGGAAAAACTGTTTTTT CASSFTGVQMGREKLFF
- TRBJ2-3 - TRBV9 TGTGCCAGCAGCGTAGATCTAGATACGCAGTATTTT CASSVDLDTQYF
- TRBJ1-1 TRBD1 TRBV2 TGTGCCAGCAGCGACAGGGGGCCGGGCACTGAAGCTTTCTTT CASSDRGPGTEAFF
- TRBJ2-7 - TRBV27 TGTGCCAGCAGACCCGACAGGTCCCTTGAATCCTACGAGCAGTACTTC CASRPDRSLESYEQYF
- TRBJ1-5 - TRBV19 TGTGCCAGTAGTATGGGAGGGGTTGGGAAATGGAGCAATCAGCCCCAGCATTTT CASSMGGVGKWSNQPQHF
- TRBJ2-1 - TRBV11-3 TGTGCCAGCAGCCAGAAGCGCAATGAGCAGTTCTTC CASSQKRNEQFF
- TRBJ1-4 TRBD1 TRBV29-1 TGCAGCTATAGCAGGGGGTCAACTAATGAAAAACTGTTTTTT CSYSRGSTNEKLFF
- TRBJ1-2 TRBD1 TRBV28 TGTGCCAGCAGATCGCTCGGGGACAGGGTGGATTATGGCTACACCTTC CASRSLGDRVDYGYTF
- TRBJ1-5 TRBD1 TRBV27 TGTGCCAGCAGTTTCCAAGCGGGACAGGGCAAGGAGCCCCAGCATTTT CASSFQAGQGKEPQHF
- TRBJ1-1 - TRBV6-5 TGTGCCAGCAGTTCTAGCGGTGGGAACACTGAAGCTTTCTTT CASSSSGGNTEAFF
- TRBJ2-2 TRBD1 TRBV10-1 TGCGCCAGCAGTGCAGGGGGCAGCGCCGGGGAGCTGTTTTTT CASSAGGSAGELFF